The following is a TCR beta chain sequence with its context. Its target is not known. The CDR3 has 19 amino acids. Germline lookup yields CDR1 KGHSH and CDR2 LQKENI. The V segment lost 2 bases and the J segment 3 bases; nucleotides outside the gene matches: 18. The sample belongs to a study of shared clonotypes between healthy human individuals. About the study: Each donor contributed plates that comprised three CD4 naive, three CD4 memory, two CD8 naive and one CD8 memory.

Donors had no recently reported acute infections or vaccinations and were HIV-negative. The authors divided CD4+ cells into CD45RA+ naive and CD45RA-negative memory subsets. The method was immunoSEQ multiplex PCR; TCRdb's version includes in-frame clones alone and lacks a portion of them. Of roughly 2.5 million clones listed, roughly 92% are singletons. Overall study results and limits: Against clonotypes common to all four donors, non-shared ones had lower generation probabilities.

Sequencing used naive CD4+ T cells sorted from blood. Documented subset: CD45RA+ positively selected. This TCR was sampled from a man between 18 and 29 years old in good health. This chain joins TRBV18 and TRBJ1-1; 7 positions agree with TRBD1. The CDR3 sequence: CASSPVRTVGGTADTEAFF. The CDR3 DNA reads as TGTGCCAGCTCACCAGTCAGAACCGTGGGGGGGACAGCGGACACTGAAGCTTTCTTT.